The clone carrying this T cell receptor (beta chain) appeared many times. This sample is drawn from a study of human T cells and chemical hapten exposure. Original handling: Samples contained a median of roughly 99,000 TCRs, with a range of roughly 20,000 to 700,000. MiXCR, run by TCRdb on the RACE reads, gives a single entry per CDR3 protein. V and J calls and clone size were set by TCRdb, not the authors. The sample shows some 350,000 distinct CDR3 sequences, roughly 6% of them seen only once. The CDR3 covers 14 residues. In germline, CDR1 is MGHRA, CDR2 YSYEKL. V lost 4 bases and J 1 base, leaving 10 bases between the germline ends. The time point was: patch test 2, 6 weeks after DPC sensitization. The treatment was: therapeutic diphenylcyclopropenone sensitization with weekly scalp DPC. Each donor was an alopecia patient between 18 and 70 years of age who qualified for DPC.

The gene calls are TRBV4-1 and TRBJ1-2; D unresolved. The sequencing used whole blood, collected in connection with sensitization to the hapten diphenylcyclopropenone (DPC). The clonotype was recovered from a woman aged 18 to 35 with alopecia areata. Some clones in this sample may be carry-over from other donors' samples. The CDR3 bases are TGCGCCAGCAGCCTCGCGTCAGTTAACTATGGCTACACCTTC. Its protein is CASSLASVNYGYTF.